This record concerns one T cell receptor (beta chain) sequence. Its target is not known. This CDR3 has 14 residues. The germline gives CDR1 LNHDA, CDR2 SQIVND (reference sequence). V dropped 4 bases and J dropped 3; count of bases not matched to a gene: 0. This specimen belongs to a study of cytomegalovirus exposure and HLA in healthy donors. Across the whole study: Genotyping of roughly 400 donors showed that about 79% belonged to the Caucasian-associated ancestry cluster. Overall study results and limits: In the analysis, some V segments, TRBV6-2 and TRBV6-3 included, were excluded as indistinguishable. Association of a missense DCLRE1C variant with TCR beta V- and J-gene trimming was reported in a later analysis.

Primers included in the PCR were 60 Vbeta and 13 Jbeta primers. In the authors' workflow: There were about 86 million unique TCR beta chains by a later count, and approximately 11 million of them were shared. Only in-frame clones appear in the TCRdb table, and some are missing; sequencing was by immunoSEQ multiplex PCR. V and J calls and clone size come straight from that table; D and trimming were deduced from the DNA. The sample consists of roughly 240,000 clones, 82% of them appearing once. This receptor was obtained from a woman aged 35 to 49 in good health and CMV-seropositive. Sequenced material: PBMCs. The chain is built from TRBV19 and TRBJ2-3; 11 bases agree with TRBD2. Here the CDR3 reads CASSTSGRTDTQYF. CDR3 nucleotides: TGTGCCAGTAGTACTAGCGGGAGGACAGATACGCAGTATTTT.